This T cell receptor beta chain was found in a study of cytomegalovirus exposure and HLA in healthy donors. About the research overall: The Caucasian-associated ancestry cluster contained about four fifths of the approximately 400 genotyped donors.

A multiplex PCR was run with 60 Vbeta primers and 13 Jbeta primers. TCRdb's table, derived via immunoSEQ multiplex PCR, lists solely in-frame clones and lacks some. The sample holds approximately 110,000 clones; 82% are singletons and the top ten take approximately 2.7%. Unmatched junction bases numbered 8, after V lost 1 base and J lost 0 bases. This CDR3 contains 17 residues. The germline V gene has CDR1 MGHDK and CDR2 SYGVNS. Comment on this clone: Its antigen is unknown.

Broader study findings: As confirmed in vitro, three CMV-associated chains were specific for CMV antigens. Earlier findings revealed that most TCR beta V segments proved productive either about 87% or about 30% of the time.

The clonotype comes from a woman in her late teens or twenties in good health and CMV-seronegative. The chain employs TRBV25-1 and TRBJ2-7; 8 bases match TRBD1. Sequenced material: PBMCs. CDR3 coding DNA: TGTGCCAGCAGTGAATCGGGCAGGGGGCTACCCTCCTACGAGCAGTACTTC. Its protein product is CASSESGRGLPSYEQYF.